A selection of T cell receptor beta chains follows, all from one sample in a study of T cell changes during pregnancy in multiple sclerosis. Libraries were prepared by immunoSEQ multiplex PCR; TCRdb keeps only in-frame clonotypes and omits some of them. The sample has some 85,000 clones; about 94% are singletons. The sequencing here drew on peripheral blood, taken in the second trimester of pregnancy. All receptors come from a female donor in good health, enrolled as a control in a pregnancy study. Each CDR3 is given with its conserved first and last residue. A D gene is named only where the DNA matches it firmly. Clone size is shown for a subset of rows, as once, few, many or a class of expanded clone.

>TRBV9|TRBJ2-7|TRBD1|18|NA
CASSVAPTGRTGGSEQYF
TGTGCCAGCAGCGTAGCCCCGACGGGGCGGACAGGAGGTAGCGAGCAGTACTTC
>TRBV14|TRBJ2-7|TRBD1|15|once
CASRSGQAPSYEQYF
TGTGCCAGCAGATCGGGACAGGCCCCATCCTACGAGCAGTACTTC
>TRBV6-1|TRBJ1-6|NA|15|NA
CASSEERPEVSPLHF
TGTGCCAGCAGTGAAGAGAGACCGGAGGTTTCACCCCTCCACTTT
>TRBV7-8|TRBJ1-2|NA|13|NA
CASSLSRNYGYTF
TGTGCCAGCAGCCTGAGCCGGAACTATGGCTACACCTTC
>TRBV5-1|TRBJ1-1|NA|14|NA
CASSLVPMNTEAFF
TGCGCCAGCAGCTTGGTTCCTATGAACACTGAAGCTTTCTTT
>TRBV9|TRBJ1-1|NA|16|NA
CASSPWVGGVDTEAFF
TGTGCCAGCAGCCCCTGGGTGGGGGGGGTGGATACTGAAGCTTTCTTT
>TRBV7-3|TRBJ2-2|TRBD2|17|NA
CASSSPREGGDTGELFF
TGTGCCAGCAGCTCCCCACGGGAGGGCGGAGACACCGGGGAGCTGTTTTTT
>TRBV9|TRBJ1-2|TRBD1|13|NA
CASPAQGNAGYTF
TGTGCCAGCCCAGCACAGGGGAATGCTGGCTACACCTTC
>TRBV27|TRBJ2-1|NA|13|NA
CASSFGSINEQFF
TGTGCCAGCAGTTTCGGTAGCATCAATGAGCAGTTCTTC
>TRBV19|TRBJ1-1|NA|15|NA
CASSIVVGAATEAFF
TGTGCCAGTAGTATAGTGGTAGGGGCCGCCACTGAAGCTTTCTTT
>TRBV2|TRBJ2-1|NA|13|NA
CASTTGTTDEQFF
TGTGCCAGTACTACAGGGACCACCGATGAGCAGTTCTTC
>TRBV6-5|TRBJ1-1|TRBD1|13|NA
CASTRQGATEAFF
TGTGCCAGCACCCGACAGGGGGCCACTGAAGCTTTCTTT
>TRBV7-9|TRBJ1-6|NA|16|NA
CASSPKFSDYNSPLHF
TGTGCCAGCAGCCCGAAGTTCAGCGACTATAATTCACCCCTCCACTTT
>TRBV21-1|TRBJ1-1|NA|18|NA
CASSKPRDRTLMNTEAFF
TGTGCCAGCAGCAAACCCCGGGACAGGACACTCATGAACACTGAAGCTTTCTTT
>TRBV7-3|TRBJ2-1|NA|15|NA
CASSLEGPPAGEQFF
TGTGCCAGCAGCCTCGAAGGGCCTCCGGCGGGTGAGCAGTTCTTC
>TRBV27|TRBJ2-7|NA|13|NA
CASKTLAQYEQYF
TGTGCCAGCAAGACACTAGCTCAGTACGAGCAGTACTTC
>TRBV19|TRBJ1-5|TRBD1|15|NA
CASSSVGTGYQPQHF
TGTGCCAGTAGTTCGGTGGGGACAGGCTATCAGCCCCAGCATTTT
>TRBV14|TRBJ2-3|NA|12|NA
CASSRRTDTQYF
TGTGCCAGCAGCCGGAGGACAGATACGCAGTATTTT
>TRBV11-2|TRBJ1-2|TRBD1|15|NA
CASSLGAGGPYGYTF
TGTGCCAGCAGCTTAGGGGCAGGGGGTCCCTATGGCTACACCTTC
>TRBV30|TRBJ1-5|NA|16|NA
CAWSEVTYGPRSPQHF
TGTGCCTGGAGTGAAGTGACCTATGGGCCCAGGTCGCCCCAGCATTTT
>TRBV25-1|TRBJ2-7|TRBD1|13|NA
CASRSIQGYEQYF
TGTGCCAGCAGATCGATACAGGGGTACGAGCAGTACTTC
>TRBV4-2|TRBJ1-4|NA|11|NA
CASSVNEKLFF
TGTGCCAGCAGCGTAAATGAAAAACTGTTTTTT
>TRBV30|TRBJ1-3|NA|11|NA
CALKTGNTIYF
TGTGCTCTTAAAACTGGAAACACCATATATTTT
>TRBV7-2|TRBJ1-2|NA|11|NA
CASSLDSGYTF
TGTGCCAGCAGCTTAGATAGTGGCTACACCTTC
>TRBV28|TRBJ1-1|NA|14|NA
CASRSQGGNTEAFF
TGTGCCAGCAGGTCACAAGGGGGGAACACTGAAGCTTTCTTT